This T cell receptor beta chain was captured by sequencing in a study of early T cells in non-severe SARS-CoV-2 infection. As for the study in general: Chains were not paired, and sequencing was done on bulk RNA from unsorted whole blood. General study findings and limits: VDJdb matching skewed toward anti-spike CD8 responses, missing private and CD4 specificities.

Many counts were recorded for this clonotype. The antigen remains undetermined. The CDR3 consists of 13 residues. V dropped 9 bases and J dropped 4 bases, with 11 bases sitting between them. CDR1 KGHDR and CDR2 SFDVKD come from the germline V gene. Individual cDNA molecules each received unique molecular identifiers attached to them. MiXCR, applied by TCRdb to the 5' RACE reads, yields one record per CDR3 protein. The sample has approximately 70,000 distinct CDR3 sequences, around 12% seen once. The TCR originated in an adult who was a healthcare worker with PCR-confirmed SARS-CoV-2 infection or an uninfected control (not recorded which). The chain couples TRBV24-1 to TRBJ2-2; D gene ambiguous. The sample comprised whole blood. CDR3: CATARTGTGELFF. Written as DNA, the CDR3 is TGTGCCACCGCCCGGACGGGCACCGGGGAGCTGTTTTTT.